This TCR beta chain was documented in a study of identical twins. A template switching step contributed a universal primer site, while unique molecular identifiers were present in the cDNA. TCRdb reprocessed the 5' RACE reads via MiXCR and lists one record per CDR3 protein. Among some 440,000 distinct CDR3 sequences listed, 20% to 30% were seen once. Trimming left V 4 bases short and J 1 base short, with 15 bases between. This CDR3 is 15 amino acids long. Per germline, CDR1 DFQATT and CDR2 SNEGSKA (reference sequence). As to this clonotype: Antigen unknown.

Overall study results and limits: One should note that invariant MAIT and iNKT cells could partly confound zero-insertion analyses. The study found excess low generation probability among twin-shared out-of-frame alpha sequences. Out-of-frame TCR alpha sharing observed in monozygotic twins exceeded model estimates.

The sample also formed part of further work on T cells expressing NK-cell markers.

V and J are TRBV20-1 and TRBJ2-3, with D unresolved. This clonotype was obtained from a woman between 18 and 30 years old in good health. Sequencing was done on a sample of CD4+ T cells sorted from blood. The CDR3 DNA is TGCAGTGCTACTTTTTCGTCCTTGGGCACAGATACGCAGTATTTT. It codes for CSATFSSLGTDTQYF.